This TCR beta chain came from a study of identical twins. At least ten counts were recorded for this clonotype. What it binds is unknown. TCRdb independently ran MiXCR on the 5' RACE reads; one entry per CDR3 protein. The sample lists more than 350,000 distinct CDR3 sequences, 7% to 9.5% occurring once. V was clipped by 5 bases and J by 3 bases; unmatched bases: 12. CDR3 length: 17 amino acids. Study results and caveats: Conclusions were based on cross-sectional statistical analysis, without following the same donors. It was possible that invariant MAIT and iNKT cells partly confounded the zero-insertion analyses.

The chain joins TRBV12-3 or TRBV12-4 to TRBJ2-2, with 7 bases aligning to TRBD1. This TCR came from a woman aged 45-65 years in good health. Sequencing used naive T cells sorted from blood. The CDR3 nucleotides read TGTGCCAGCAGTACGAGGGGACAGTCCCTCTACACCGGGGAGCTGTTTTTT. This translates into CASSTRGQSLYTGELFF.